This T cell receptor (beta chain) derives from a study of blood T cell repertoires in COVID-19. Study overall: Spain, Italy and the United States supplied samples that represented acute and convalescent COVID-19. The cDNA or gDNA used as material had been derived from T cells, B-cell-depleted T cells, or PBMCs.

Per the original data handling: Reference gene primer amplification yielded estimated nucleated cell counts. The repertoire was sequenced with immunoSEQ multiplex PCR; TCRdb's copy has only in-frame clones and lacks some. V and J calls and clone size are given by that table; D and trimming were obtained from the DNA. This table holds 200,000 to 250,000 clones, 60% to 85% found once. Germline V gives CDR1 MNHEY, CDR2 SVGAGI. This CDR3 has 15 amino acids. The trim removed 8 bases at V and 3 bases at J, leaving 9 bases unmatched. The sequenced material came from peripheral blood. The sequence came from a woman in her seventies with acute or convalescent COVID-19. The V gene is TRBV6-5, the J gene TRBJ2-3, with TRBD2 matching over 9 bases. The CDR3 DNA reads as TGTGCCAGCGAAGGGCTAGCGGGGACGACAGATACGCAGTATTTT. The encoded protein is CASEGLAGTTDTQYF.